These 29 T cell receptor beta chains share one sample of origin, sequenced in a study of blood T cell repertoires in COVID-19. The data were produced by immunoSEQ multiplex PCR, yet TCRdb's version contains in-frame clones alone and is incomplete. The repertoire holds about 200,000 clones, with 88% as singletons. Sequenced input: peripheral blood. All receptors derive from a man aged 18 to 30 with active or convalescent COVID-19.

This rearrangement joins TRBV20-1 to TRBJ2-7; 14 bases are shared with TRBD2. CDR1 DFQATT and CDR2 SNEGSKA come from the germline V gene (reference sequence). V was pared by 5 bases and J by 12 bases, with 3 bases of the junction left unmatched. This CDR3 contains 11 residues. The CDR3 reads CSARLAGGRYF. Here the CDR3 DNA reads TGCAGTGCTCGACTAGCGGGGGGGCGGTACTTC.

The chain links TRBV3-1 (or the pseudogene TRBV3-2) to TRBJ1-1; D ambiguous. V lost 6 bases and J 6 bases, leaving 14 bases between the germline ends. CDR3 length: 13 amino acids. The germline V gene has CDR1 LGHDT and CDR2 YNNKEL (reference sequence). DNA for the CDR3: TGTGCCAGCAGTTTGGAAGGGAGATCTGAAGCTTTCTTT. Its translation is CASSLEGRSEAFF.

There are a few counts of this clone. The chain uses TRBV28 and TRBJ1-4; TRBD1 is a possible D gene (6 bases). The CDR3 is made up of 19 amino acids. Germline CDR1 MDHEN, CDR2 SYDVKM. Trimming stripped 2 bases from V and 0 bases from J, with 19 bases between. CDR3 loop: CASSLLGAGDYATNEKLFF. CDR3 nucleotides: TGTGCCAGCAGTTTACTTGGGGCAGGGGACTATGCAACTAATGAAAAACTGTTTTTT.

The chain links TRBV18 to TRBJ2-1; 10 nucleotides align to TRBD1. Germline V gene sequence: CDR1 KGHSH, CDR2 LQKENI. V trimming: 5 bases; J trimming: 8 bases; junction bases outside the gene matches: 6. This CDR3 region has 14 residues. The CDR3 spells CASSTGQGYDEQFF. The DNA of the CDR3 is TGTGCCAGCTCAACGGGACAGGGGTACGATGAGCAGTTCTTC. Based on the CDR3 plus reference TRBV18 and TRBJ2-1, the full variable domain is NAGVMQNPRHLVRRRGQEARLRCSPMKGHSHVYWYRQLPEEGLKFMVYLQKENIIDESGMPKERFSAEFPKEGPSILRIQQVVRGDSAAYFCASSTGQGYDEQFFGPGTRLTVL.

The CDR3 sequence: CASSWGGMDQPQHF. CDR3 DNA: TGTGCCAGCAGCTGGGGGGGAATGGATCAGCCCCAGCATTTT. The V call is TRBV7-3, the J call TRBJ1-5; a weak D match, TRBD1 (5 bases). The CDR3 extends over 14 amino acids. Germline CDR1 reads SGHTA; CDR2 reads FQGTGA. Trimming cost V 4 bases and J 5 bases, with 12 bases left between them. Supplemented by reference TRBV7-3 and TRBJ1-5, the full variable domain reads GAGVSQTPSNKVTEKGKYVELRCDPISGHTALYWYRQSLGQGPEFLIYFQGTGAADDSGLPNDRFFAVRPEGSVSTLKIQRTERGDSAVYLCASSWGGMDQPQHFGDGTRLSIL.

The rearrangement joins TRBV4-2 to TRBJ1-4, with D unresolved. Trimming removed 0 bases at V and 7 bases at J, with 15 bases between. The CDR3 is 16 residues long. Germline CDR1 reads LGHNA; CDR2 reads YNFKEQ. DNA for the CDR3: TGTGCCAGCAGCCAAGATCAGGCGAGCTCTTCTGAAAAACTGTTTTTT. Translating gives CASSQDQASSSEKLFF.

This chain connects TRBV19 to TRBJ2-3, with 13 bases aligning to TRBD2. Germline V gives CDR1 LNHDA, CDR2 SQIVND (reference sequence). The J segment lost 5 bases and the V segment lost 4 bases, leaving 6 bases of the junction unmatched. The CDR3 consists of 16 residues. CDR3 DNA sequence: TGTGCCAGTAGTAGAACTAGCGGGGGGGCCAGAGATACGCAGTATTTT. Its protein product is CASSRTSGGARDTQYF.

V is TRBV9 and J is TRBJ1-2; 7 positions agree with TRBD1. Germline trimming cut 1 base from V and 8 bases from J; bases unmatched to any gene: 5. The CDR3 runs 13 residues. CDR1 and CDR2 (germline): SGDLS, YYNGEE. The chain's CDR3 is CASSVSTGVGYTF. The CDR3 DNA is TGTGCCAGCAGCGTATCCACAGGGGTAGGCTACACCTTC.

V gene TRBV5-1 combines with J gene TRBJ2-7; D remains unclear. Trimming removed 4 bases from V and 3 bases from J, with 14 bases in between. Germline values: CDR1 SGHRS, CDR2 YFSETQ. CDR3 length equals 14 residues. CDR3 sequence reads: CASSPPSADYEQYF. CDR3 coding DNA: TGCGCCAGCAGCCCACCCAGCGCGGACTACGAGCAGTACTTC. Full variable domain (missing parts from reference TRBV5-1 and TRBJ2-7): KAGVTQTPRYLIKTRGQQVTLSCSPISGHRSVSWYQQTPGQGLQFLFEYFSETQRNKGNFPGRFSGRQFSNSRSEMNVSTLELGDSALYLCASSPPSADYEQYFGPGTRLTVT.

This rearrangement joins TRBV30 to TRBJ2-1; D remains unclear. CDR3 length: 12 residues. Trimming pared 4 bases from V and 10 bases from J, leaving 14 bases between. CDR1 is GTSNPN, CDR2 SVGIG, per germline (reference sequence). CDR3 residues: CAWTGPTGEQFF. DNA of the CDR3: TGTGCCTGGACGGGTCCTACCGGGGAGCAGTTCTTC.

The rearrangement uses TRBV3-1 (or the pseudogene TRBV3-2) and TRBJ2-3; TRBD1 might be the D (5 bases). V was trimmed by 4 bases and J by 3 bases, leaving 20 bases between them. CDR1 is LGHDT, CDR2 YNNKEL, per germline (reference sequence). CDR3 length: 17 amino acids. The CDR3 DNA is TGTGCCAGCAGCCCCGCTTACAGGCTAGGGGATACAGATACGCAGTATTTT. Translation gives CASSPAYRLGDTDTQYF.

The rearrangement joins TRBV11-3 to TRBJ2-2; tentative D call: TRBD2 (6 bases). Germline V gene lookup returns CDR1 SGHNT and CDR2 YENEEA. V lost 4 bases and J lost 1, with 10 bases in between. The CDR3 consists of 15 residues. The CDR3 protein is CASSSDGRNTGELFF. The CDR3 DNA sequence: TGTGCCAGCAGCTCTGACGGGAGGAACACCGGGGAGCTGTTTTTT.

The CDR3 sequence is CASSPRQAVLYNSPLHF. CDR3 nucleotide sequence: TGTGCCAGCAGTCCGAGACAGGCGGTGCTCTATAATTCACCCCTCCACTTT. V gene TRBV27 combines with J gene TRBJ1-6, with D possibly being TRBD1 (6 bases). The V gene's germline CDR1 is MNHEY and CDR2 SMNVEV (reference sequence). This CDR3 contains 17 residues. V dropped 5 bases and J dropped 3 bases, with 17 bases sitting between them.

The chain links TRBV19 to TRBJ2-1; 14 bases fit TRBD2. The length of the CDR3 is 18 residues. V lost 6 bases to trimming and J lost 9 bases; unmatched junction nucleotides: 16. Germline lookup yields CDR1 LNHDA and CDR2 SQIVND (reference sequence). The CDR3 here is CASSKAGTSGGPLGEQFF. The CDR3 region has the DNA TGTGCCAGTAGCAAGGCCGGGACTAGCGGGGGCCCCCTAGGTGAGCAGTTCTTC.

The gene calls are TRBV7-7 and TRBJ2-2; weak D call: TRBD1 (6 bases). Germline V gene sequence: CDR1 SSHAT, CDR2 FNYEAQ (reference sequence). V lost 5 bases and J lost 4, with 20 bases in between. The CDR3 has 17 amino acids. The CDR3 nucleotides read TGTGCCAGCAGCCCCCAGGTGGCAGGGGCTTCCACCGGGGAGCTGTTTTTT. It translates to CASSPQVAGASTGELFF.

The chain joins TRBV19 to TRBJ1-5, with a weak D call TRBD1 (6 bases). V was clipped by 2 bases and J by 4 bases, with 15 bases between them. The CDR3 has 16 amino acids. In germline, CDR1 is LNHDA, CDR2 SQIVND (reference sequence). CDR3 bases: TGTGCCAGTAGTATAAGCGGGACACTGTCTAATCAGCCCCAGCATTTT. It specifies CASSISGTLSNQPQHF.

This clone was observed once. The chain is built from TRBV7-2 and TRBJ2-2; 7 bases map to TRBD1. Germline V lookup: CDR1 SGHTA, CDR2 FQGNSA. With 2 bases clipped from V and 6 bases from J, the junction kept 9 bases outside the gene matches. The CDR3 has 16 residues. Here the CDR3 reads CASSLRSQGQAGELFF. CDR3 nucleotide sequence: TGTGCCAGCAGCTTACGGTCACAGGGGCAAGCCGGGGAGCTGTTTTTT.

The rearrangement joins TRBV2 to TRBJ1-2; tentative D call: TRBD1 (6 bases). The CDR3 length is 15 residues. Germline V CDR1 and CDR2: SNHLY, FYNNEI. V shed 7 bases and J shed 0 bases, with 15 bases lying between them. This chain's CDR3 is CASTGNRVANYGYTF. The CDR3 DNA follows: TGTGCCAGCACCGGGAACAGGGTAGCTAACTATGGCTACACCTTC.

The chain combines TRBV27 with TRBJ2-7, with 13 bases that match TRBD2. The V gene end was trimmed by 6 bases and the J gene end by 5 bases; junction bases not matched to a gene: 7. Germline CDR1 reads MNHEY; CDR2 reads SMNVEV (reference sequence). The CDR3 runs 15 residues. The CDR3 DNA follows: TGTGCCAGCAGAGAGAGGGGACTAGCGGGACACGAGCAGTACTTC. The encoded protein is CASRERGLAGHEQYF.

Remarks on this clone: At one of its ends the junction is not consistent with the germline gene, which may arise from a read error. The chain employs TRBV6-1 and TRBJ1-1, with D perhaps matching TRBD1 (5 bases). The germline V gene has CDR1 MNHNS and CDR2 SASEGT. The CDR3 covers 17 residues. The CDR3 is CDSSETWLRGGNTEAFF. In DNA form, the CDR3 reads TGTGACAGCAGTGAAACTTGGTTAAGGGGAGGGAACACTGAAGCTTTCTTT.

The chain employs TRBV19 and TRBJ1-2; maybe TRBD1 (6 bases). The CDR3 has 14 residues. The ends were cut back, 4 bases at V and 1 base at J, with 10 bases in the middle. Germline V gene lookup returns CDR1 LNHDA and CDR2 SQIVND (reference sequence). CDR3 protein: CASSKDSFNYGYTF. CDR3 sequence (DNA): TGTGCCAGTAGTAAGGACAGTTTTAACTATGGCTACACCTTC.

This clone was counted a few times. The J gene is TRBJ1-3, the V gene TRBV11-3, with 9 nucleotides matching TRBD1. The CDR3 totals 12 residues. V dropped 9 bases and J dropped 3; count of bases not matched to a gene: 0. Germline assignment: CDR1 SGHNT and CDR2 YENEEA. CDR3 region: CARTGGGNTIYF. The CDR3 nucleotides are TGTGCCAGGACAGGGGGTGGAAACACCATATATTTT. Drawing the rest from reference TRBV11-3 and TRBJ1-3, the complete variable domain is EAGVVQSPRYKIIEKKQPVAFWCNPISGHNTLYWYLQNLGQGPELLIRYENEEAVDDSQLPKDRFSAERLKGVDSTLKIQPAELGDSAVYLCARTGGGNTIYFGEGSWLTVV.

The V call is TRBV2, the J call TRBJ1-1; maybe TRBD1 (6 bases). This CDR3 region has 14 residues. Germline V lookup: CDR1 SNHLY, CDR2 FYNNEI. Trimming took 5 bases from V and 1 from J, leaving 11 bases between them. The CDR3 protein is CASSQLTGNTEAFF. The CDR3 DNA follows: TGTGCCAGCAGTCAACTGACAGGGAACACTGAAGCTTTCTTT.

This rearrangement joins TRBV30 to TRBJ1-4; no reliable D call. V was shortened by 0 bases and J by 2 bases, with 16 bases between the two germline ends. This CDR3 is 17 amino acids long. CDR1 is GTSNPN, CDR2 SVGIG, per germline (reference sequence). The CDR3 region has the DNA TGTGCCTGGAGTGTAGAGGATAACGGATGGACTAATGAAAAACTGTTTTTT. Translating it yields CAWSVEDNGWTNEKLFF.

In DNA, the CDR3 is TGTGCCAGCAGCTGGAGCTCCTACAATGAGCAGTTCTTC. Translated, it gives CASSWSSYNEQFF. V and J are TRBV7-2 and TRBJ2-1; no firm D call. The CDR3 contains 13 residues. Germline V CDR1 and CDR2: SGHTA, FQGNSA. V was clipped by 4 bases and J by 0 bases, with 4 bases between them.

The table lists this clone with a few counts. The chain is built from TRBV30 and TRBJ2-4; D not resolved. Trimming took off 2 bases at V and 0 bases at J, with 14 bases between the two ends. The CDR3 has 16 amino acids. The germline gives CDR1 GTSNPN, CDR2 SVGIG (reference sequence). CDR3 in amino acids: CAWSSGVGVAKNIQYF. CDR3 coding DNA: TGTGCCTGGAGTTCAGGCGTGGGTGTAGCCAAAAACATTCAGTACTTC. The full variable domain, completed using reference TRBV30 and TRBJ2-4, is SQTIHQWPATLVQPVGSPLSLECTVEGTSNPNLYWYRQAAGRGLQLLFYSVGIGQISSEVPQNLSASRPQDRQFILSSKKLLLSDSGFYLCAWSSGVGVAKNIQYFGAGTRLSVL.

The genes are TRBV3-1 (or the pseudogene TRBV3-2) and TRBJ1-5; the match to TRBD1 covers 8 bases. Trimming at V came to 1 base and at J to 6 bases, leaving 5 bases not matched to a gene. The CDR3 runs to 15 residues. CDR1 and CDR2 from the germline V gene are LGHDT and YNNKEL (reference sequence). The CDR3 region has the DNA TGTGCCAGCAGCCAAGGCGCAGGGGGCTTTCAGCCCCAGCATTTT. This translates into CASSQGAGGFQPQHF.

V and J are TRBV12-3 or TRBV12-4 and TRBJ1-2; tentatively, D is TRBD1 (6 bases). The length of the CDR3 is 13 residues. Trimming pared 5 bases from V and 8 bases from J, leaving 15 bases between. CDR3 sequence: CASSLETGFGYTF. As DNA, the CDR3 is TGTGCCAGCAGTCTAGAAACAGGGTTCGGCTACACCTTC.

The chain recombines TRBV20-1 with TRBJ2-7, with TRBD1 as a possible D gene (5 bases). The CDR3 sequence is 11 residues long. Germline CDR1 reads DFQATT; CDR2 reads SNEGSKA (reference sequence). V lost 4 bases and J 7 bases, leaving 11 bases between the germline ends. The CDR3 region is CSAMMGLEQYF. The CDR3 DNA reads as TGCAGTGCTATGATGGGGCTTGAGCAGTACTTC.